Each of the 6 T cell receptor beta chains below was sequenced from the same sample in a study of regulatory T cells in long-lasting Graves disease. Researchers made TCR beta libraries by using iRepertoire HTBI primers and running Arm-PCR on CDR3 regions. MiXCR, applied by TCRdb to the multiplex PCR reads, yields one record per CDR3 protein. The sample has 400,000 to 500,000 distinct CDR3 sequences, 15% to 20% seen once. Indicated time point: newly diagnosed GD, antithyroid drugs for less than 3 months. The TCR library used RNA extracted from PBMCs. This sample also appeared in a second study, on T cells in Graves' hyperthyroidism and ophthalmopathy.

The sequencing used peripheral blood mononuclear cells (PBMCs), collected at new diagnosis, from a patient treated with antithyroid drugs. The receptors originated from a woman between 18 and 30 years old with Graves disease.

This clonotype was detected a few times. A much larger clone lies one base from this, so it may be a read error. V usage is TRBV6-5 and J usage is TRBJ1-5, with TRBD1 as a possible D gene (5 bases). This CDR3 contains 17 residues. CDR1 MNHEY and CDR2 SVGAGI come from the germline V gene. The CDR3 coding sequence is TGTGCCAGCGGTTACATTCTCCTCCAGGGCCAATATCAGCCCCAGCATTTT. Amino acids: CASGYILLQGQYQPQHF.

In this sample, this clonotype turned up many times. V and J are TRBV12-3 or TRBV12-4 and TRBJ2-7, with D possibly matching TRBD2 (5 bases). The CDR3 has 16 amino acids. V was trimmed by 1 base and J by 0 bases, leaving 13 bases between them. The CDR3 coding sequence is TGTGCCAGCAGTTTAGAAAGTTTCGGGAACTCCTACGAGCAGTACTTC. Protein product: CASSLESFGNSYEQYF.

This rearrangement joins TRBV7-9 to TRBJ1-2; D gene uncertain. Trimming left V 1 base short and J 4 bases short, with 13 bases between. CDR3 length equals 15 residues. Germline lookup yields CDR1 SEHNR and CDR2 FQNEAQ (reference sequence). CDR3 in DNA: TGTGCCAGCAGCTTAGGCCGGGCCACTACCTATGGCTACACCTTC. Protein sequence: CASSLGRATTYGYTF.

The chain has TRBV4-3 and TRBJ2-1; 7 bases agree with TRBD2. Per the germline V gene, CDR1 is LGHNA and CDR2 is YSLEER. The CDR3 runs 17 residues. V was clipped by 0 bases and J by 5 bases; unmatched bases: 10. CDR3 sequence reads: CASSQEVDIAGNNEQFF. DNA for the CDR3: TGCGCCAGCAGCCAAGAGGTCGATATAGCGGGTAACAATGAGCAGTTCTTC.

Ten or more counts support this clonotype. The CDR3 nucleotides are TGTGCCAGCAGCTCGACAGGGGGGGAAGTTACGCAGTATTTT. Residues: CASSSTGGEVTQYF. The V gene is TRBV7-9, the J gene TRBJ2-3; 9 bases agree with TRBD1. This CDR3 spans 14 amino acids. Germline loops: CDR1 SEHNR, CDR2 FQNEAQ (reference sequence). Trimming removed 4 bases from V and 8 bases from J; junction bases left unmatched: 7.

The sample holds many counts of this clonotype. The rearrangement links TRBV5-1 to TRBJ2-1, with 10 nucleotides matching TRBD2. In germline, CDR1 is SGHRS, CDR2 YFSETQ. The V and J ends lost 5 bases and 7 bases, in that order; junction bases with no gene match: 9. The CDR3 length is 15 residues. CDR3 sequence: CASRGLAGVVNEQFF. CDR3 bases: TGCGCCAGCAGAGGGCTAGCGGGAGTCGTGAATGAGCAGTTCTTC.